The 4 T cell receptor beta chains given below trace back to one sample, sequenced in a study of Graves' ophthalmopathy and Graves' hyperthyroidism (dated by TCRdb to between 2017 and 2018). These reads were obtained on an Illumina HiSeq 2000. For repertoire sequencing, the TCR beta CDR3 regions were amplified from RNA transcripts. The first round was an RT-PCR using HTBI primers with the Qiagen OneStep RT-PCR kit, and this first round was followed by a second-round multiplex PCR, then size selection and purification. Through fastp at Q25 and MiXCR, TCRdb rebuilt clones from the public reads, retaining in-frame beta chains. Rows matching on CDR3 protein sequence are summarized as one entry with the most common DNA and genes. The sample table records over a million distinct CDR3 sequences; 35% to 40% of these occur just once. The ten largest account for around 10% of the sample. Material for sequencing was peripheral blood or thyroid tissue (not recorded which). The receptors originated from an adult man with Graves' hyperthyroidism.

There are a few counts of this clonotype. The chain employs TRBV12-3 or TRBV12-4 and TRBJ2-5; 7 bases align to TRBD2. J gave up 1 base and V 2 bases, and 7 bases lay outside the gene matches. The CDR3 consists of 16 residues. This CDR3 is CASSLLGGVGQETQYF. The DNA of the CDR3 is TGTGCCAGCAGTTTATTGGGGGGGGTTGGCCAAGAGACCCAGTACTTC.

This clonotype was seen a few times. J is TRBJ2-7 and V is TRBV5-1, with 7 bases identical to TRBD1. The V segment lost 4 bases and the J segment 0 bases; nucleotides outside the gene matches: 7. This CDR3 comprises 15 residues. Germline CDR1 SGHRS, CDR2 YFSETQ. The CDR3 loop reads CASSGWQGDSYEQYF. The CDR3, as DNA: TGCGCCAGCAGCGGGTGGCAGGGGGACTCCTACGAGCAGTACTTC.

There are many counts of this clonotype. The CDR3 is CASSAGQGFYEQYF. The CDR3 region has the DNA TGTGCCAGCAGCGCGGGACAGGGATTCTACGAGCAGTACTTC. The rearrangement joins TRBV7-6 to TRBJ2-7; 9 nucleotides align to TRBD1. CDR1 SGHVS and CDR2 FNYEAQ come from the germline V gene. CDR3 size: 14 residues. V gave up 5 bases and J gave up 3 bases; unmatched junction bases: 5. The whole variable domain, remainder taken from reference TRBV7-6 and TRBJ2-7, is GAGVSQSPRYKVTKRGQDVALRCDPISGHVSLYWYRQALGQGPEFLTYFNYEAQQDKSGLPNDRFSAERPEGSISTLTIQRTEQRDSAMYRCASSAGQGFYEQYFGPGTRLTVT.

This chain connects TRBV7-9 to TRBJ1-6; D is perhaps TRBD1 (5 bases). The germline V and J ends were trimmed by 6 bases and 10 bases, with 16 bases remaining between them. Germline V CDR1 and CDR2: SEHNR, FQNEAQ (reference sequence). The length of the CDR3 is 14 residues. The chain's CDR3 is CASREGTGGSPLHF. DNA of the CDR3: TGTGCCAGCAGGGAGGGCACGGGGGGGTCACCCCTCCACTTT.